The clone carrying this T cell receptor (beta chain) was counted a few times. These data come from a study of control samples from healthy donors and cancer patients. Produced via immunoSEQ multiplex PCR; TCRdb's table is partial and in-frame only. The table includes around 20,000 clones, more than 70% detected once. The germline V gene has CDR1 MGHDK and CDR2 SYGVNS. V was pared by 2 bases and J by 1 base, with 7 bases of the junction left unmatched. The CDR3 totals 17 residues. This receptor was identified in a woman in her sixties with head and neck cancer. The V call is TRBV25-1, the J call TRBJ1-1; the match to TRBD1 covers 10 bases. The specimen sequenced was PBMCs. The CDR3 loop reads CASSEGQGVSANTEAFF. The CDR3 DNA reads TGTGCCAGCAGTGAAGGACAGGGGGTGTCGGCGAACACTGAAGCTTTCTTT.